This T cell receptor (beta chain) was sequenced for a study of blood T cell repertoires in COVID-19. About the research overall: There were acute and convalescent COVID-19 samples, and they came from the United States, Italy and Spain. The cDNA or gDNA used as material had been derived from T cells, B-cell-depleted T cells, or PBMCs.

As processed by the authors: The assay estimated nucleated cells by amplifying reference gene primers. The assay was immunoSEQ multiplex PCR, and TCRdb's table has in-frame clones only and misses some. Clonal size and the V and J genes are those of that table, whereas D and trimming came from the DNA. The sample yields approximately 170,000 clones, around 80% seen once. Deletions cut 4 bases from V and 7 bases from J, with 21 bases between. This CDR3 is built from 15 residues. CDR1 and CDR2 (germline): SGDLS, YYNGEE. V usage is TRBV9 and J usage is TRBJ2-7; maybe TRBD1 (5 bases). The clonotype originates from a woman in her sixties or seventies who had recovered from COVID-19. The sample comprised peripheral blood. The CDR3 nucleotides read TGTGCCAGCAGCCGTACAGGATCCGCCTTGAGGGAGCAGTACTTC. It codes for CASSRTGSALREQYF.